A selection of T cell receptor beta chains follows, all from one sample in a study of T cell responses to AZD1222 COVID-19 vaccine. TCRdb keeps only in-frame clones here, not all; method: immunoSEQ multiplex PCR. Here the sample spans approximately 89,000 clones, about 91% being singletons. The sample consisted of peripheral blood, taken on day 0 of AZD1222 vaccination. The receptors shown here come from an adult in good health. The CDR3 runs from the conserved cysteine through the conserved F or W. A D gene is named only where the DNA matches it firmly. Clone sizes are given selectively: once, few, many, or a class where the clone is expanded.

size | J | V | D | DNA | CDR3
few | TRBJ1-2 | TRBV19 | TRBD1 | TGTGCCAGTAGTCAGGCAGGACAGGGGAACTATGGCTACACCTTC | CASSQAGQGNYGYTF
. | TRBJ1-4 | TRBV3-1/TRBV3-2 | . | TGTGCCAGCAGCCAAGTCGGGCGGAGTGAAAAACTGTTTTTT | CASSQVGRSEKLFF
. | TRBJ1-6 | TRBV28 | . | TGTGCCAGCAGTCCGAGGCGGCAGGGAGGATCACCCCTCCACTTT | CASSPRRQGGSPLHF
. | TRBJ2-5 | TRBV3-1/TRBV3-2 | . | TGTGCCAGCAGCCCTCCGGTGGGAGAAGAGACCCAGTACTTC | CASSPPVGEETQYF
. | TRBJ2-7 | TRBV27 | . | . | CASSFLAGRHEQYF
. | TRBJ2-5 | TRBV4-1 | . | TGCGCCAGCAGCCGCGGTGCACTAGCTAAACAAGAGACCCAGTACTTC | CASSRGALAKQETQYF
. | TRBJ1-2 | TRBV30 | . | TGTGCCTGGAGTGCCAACTATGGCTACACCTTC | CAWSANYGYTF
. | TRBJ1-5 | TRBV28 | TRBD1 | TGTGCCAGCAGTTCGCCGGACAGGGGTTATCAGCCCCAGCATTTT | CASSSPDRGYQPQHF
. | TRBJ1-1 | TRBV5-1 | . | TGCGCCAGCGGCAGGGACTTGAACACTGAAGCTTTCTTT | CASGRDLNTEAFF
once | TRBJ2-2 | TRBV30 | TRBD2 | TGTGCCCGCAGCGGGAGGAACACCGGGGAGCTGTTTTTT | CARSGRNTGELFF
. | TRBJ1-2 | TRBV19 | TRBD1 | TGTGCCAGTTGCAATTCCGGGACAGGGTACAGCTATGGCTACACCTTC | CASCNSGTGYSYGYTF
. | TRBJ1-5 | TRBV6-2/TRBV6-3 | . | TGTGCCAGCAGTTATAGGGGCATCGATCAGCCCCAGCATTTT | CASSYRGIDQPQHF
. | TRBJ2-7 | TRBV2 | . | TGTGCCAGCAGTCTTCAAGTCTCCTACGAGCAGTACTTC | CASSLQVSYEQYF
. | TRBJ1-2 | TRBV27 | . | TGTGCCAGCAGTTTAATTCTGGGAGAAGCTAATGGCTACACCTTC | CASSLILGEANGYTF